This T cell receptor (beta chain) emerged from a study of blood T cell repertoires in COVID-19. Study information: Acute-phase and convalescent COVID-19 samples originated in the United States, Italy and Spain. T cells, B-cell-depleted T cells, or PBMCs provided the cDNA or gDNA that served as material.

Deletions cut 3 bases from V and 6 bases from J, with 12 bases between. The germline V gene encodes CDR1 SGHRS and CDR2 YFSETQ. This CDR3 is 14 amino acids long. It was during active infection that Seattle patients were enrolled and then longitudinally followed. In the original workflow: Reference gene primer amplification gave estimated nucleated cell counts. Some clones are missing from TCRdb's copy, which holds only in-frame ones; the method was immunoSEQ multiplex PCR. The V and J calls and clone size are taken from that table; D and trimming were inferred from the DNA. Among some 320,000 clones listed, roughly nine tenths were seen once.

Sample: peripheral blood. This TCR was recovered from a woman aged 30 to 39 with COVID-19, enrolled during active disease. This chain connects TRBV5-1 to TRBJ2-2, with a possible D match to TRBD1 (5 bases). Here the CDR3 DNA reads TGCGCCAGCAGCTCGGCGCAGGGCCCCGGGGAGCTGTTTTTT. As protein: CASSSAQGPGELFF.